The 29 T cell receptor beta chains reported below all come from one sample, sequenced in a study of blood T cell repertoires in COVID-19. The method was immunoSEQ multiplex PCR; TCRdb's version includes in-frame clones alone and lacks a portion of them. The sample lists 200,000 to 300,000 clones, 81% occurring once. Input material: peripheral blood. These receptors originate from a woman aged 80 or over with COVID-19, enrolled during active disease.

The gene calls are TRBV30 and TRBJ2-7; the match to TRBD1 covers 7 bases. The CDR3 extends over 12 amino acids. Germline V gives CDR1 GTSNPN, CDR2 SVGIG (reference sequence). With V trimmed by 8 bases and J by 4 bases, 8 bases remained unmatched. The CDR3 protein is CAADRVQYEQYF. The CDR3 nucleotides are TGTGCCGCCGACAGGGTTCAATACGAGCAGTACTTC.

The table lists this clone with a count of one. The rearrangement links TRBV18 to TRBJ2-7, with a tentative D call TRBD2 (6 bases). The CDR3 sequence is 15 residues long. The V gene's germline CDR1 is KGHSH and CDR2 LQKENI. V was pared by 5 bases and J by 4 bases, with 18 bases between. The CDR3 DNA sequence: TGTGCCAGCTCATCTGAGCTGGGTGGAGGGTACGAGCAGTACTTC. Protein sequence: CASSSELGGGYEQYF.

CDR3 in DNA: TGCGCCAGCAGCGAGGACAGGGGAACCGGGGAAAAACTGTTTTTT. Its protein product is CASSEDRGTGEKLFF. This sequence joins TRBV5-1 and TRBJ1-4; the match to TRBD1 covers 9 bases. J lost 8 bases, V lost 4 bases, and 9 bases had no gene match. Looked up from germline, CDR1 is SGHRS and CDR2 is YFSETQ. CDR3 size: 15 residues.

V and J are TRBV6-1 and TRBJ2-2; perhaps TRBD2 as D (7 bases). Germline values: CDR1 MNHNS, CDR2 SASEGT. V was cut by 2 bases and J by 7 bases, with 14 bases left in between. The CDR3 is 15 amino acids. The CDR3 is CASSEMGGRIGELFF. CDR3 coding DNA: TGTGCCAGCAGTGAAATGGGGGGGCGGATCGGGGAGCTGTTTTTT.

The J gene is TRBJ2-5, the V gene TRBV4-1; TRBD1 matches 10 bases. The trim removed 5 bases at V and 5 bases at J, leaving 8 bases unmatched. CDR3 length: 15 residues. Germline V CDR1 and CDR2: MGHRA, YSYEKL. The CDR3 spells CASSSRDRGRETQYF. The CDR3 bases are TGCGCCAGCAGCTCGCGGGACAGGGGTAGGGAGACCCAGTACTTC.

V is TRBV11-1 and J is TRBJ1-6; TRBD1 matches 7 bases. Per the germline V gene, CDR1 is SGHAT and CDR2 is FQDESV (reference sequence). The CDR3 runs to 14 residues. J was trimmed by 5 bases and V by 5 bases; bases with no gene match: 3. The DNA of the CDR3 is TGTGCCAGCAGCCGGGGACAGCATAATTCACCCCTCCACTTT. It encodes CASSRGQHNSPLHF.

The V gene is TRBV6-6, the J gene TRBJ2-1; the D gene is possibly TRBD2 (6 bases). The CDR3 consists of 16 residues. Trimming pared 2 bases from V and 1 base from J, leaving 12 bases between. Germline V lookup: CDR1 MNHNY, CDR2 SVGAGI (reference sequence). In DNA, the CDR3 is TGTGCCAGCAGTTACGCGACTAGTTTTTCCTACAATGAGCAGTTCTTC. Amino acid sequence: CASSYATSFSYNEQFF.

This sequence joins TRBV24-1 and TRBJ2-3; possible D gene TRBD1, 5 bases. V shed 4 bases and J shed 5 bases, with 12 bases lying between them. The CDR3 is 14 amino acids. The germline gives CDR1 KGHDR, CDR2 SFDVKD. CDR3 sequence: CATSETRDQDTQYF. CDR3 in DNA: TGTGCCACCAGTGAGACCAGGGATCAAGATACGCAGTATTTT.

The chain carries TRBV3-1 (or the pseudogene TRBV3-2) and TRBJ2-7, with 8 bases aligning to TRBD1. V shed 3 bases and J 0 bases; nucleotides not matched to a gene: 4. This CDR3 comprises 15 residues. Germline loops: CDR1 LGHDT, CDR2 YNNKEL (reference sequence). As DNA, the CDR3 is TGTGCCAGCAGCCACAGGGGGCCTAACTCCTACGAGCAGTACTTC. This encodes CASSHRGPNSYEQYF.

The CDR3 here is CASGKAGANYGYTF. In DNA, the CDR3 is TGTGCCAGCGGGAAGGCGGGGGCTAACTATGGCTACACCTTC. V usage is TRBV27 and J usage is TRBJ1-2; the D gene is possibly TRBD1 (5 bases). The CDR3 covers 14 residues. The germline V and J ends were trimmed by 8 bases and 0 bases, with 13 bases remaining between them. CDR1 is MNHEY and CDR2 is SMNVEV in the germline V gene (reference sequence).

The V and J genes are TRBV6-6 and TRBJ2-2; TRBD1 matches 7 bases. The length of the CDR3 is 16 residues. The V segment lost 6 bases and the J segment 1 base; nucleotides outside the gene matches: 8. Germline lookup yields CDR1 MNHNY and CDR2 SVGAGI (reference sequence). The CDR3 loop reads CASRITGTENTGELFF. In nucleotides, the CDR3 is TGTGCCAGCAGGATTACCGGGACAGAGAACACCGGGGAGCTGTTTTTT.

This clone was counted a single time. J is TRBJ1-5 and V is TRBV6-5; D is undetermined. There are 13 residues in the CDR3. Between the trimmed V and J ends, which lost 5 bases and 5 bases, there was a span of 10 bases. Germline V CDR1 and CDR2: MNHEY, SVGAGI. CDR3 residues: CASSLGADQPQHF. The CDR3 DNA sequence: TGTGCCAGCAGTCTGGGCGCTGATCAGCCCCAGCATTTT.

This sequence joins TRBV10-3 and TRBJ2-3; a weak D match, TRBD2 (6 bases). The CDR3 is made up of 13 amino acids. Looked up from germline, CDR1 is ENHRY and CDR2 is SYGVKD. The V end lost 8 bases, the J end lost 6 bases, and 15 bases lay between the germline ends. The CDR3 region has the DNA TGTGCCATCTTGGGGCGTGGGGGGGATACGCAGTATTTT. Amino acids: CAILGRGGDTQYF.

V gene TRBV27 combines with J gene TRBJ1-2, with D possibly being TRBD1 (5 bases). Germline values: CDR1 MNHEY, CDR2 SMNVEV (reference sequence). CDR3 length equals 15 residues. Trimming took off 7 bases at V and 4 bases at J, with 19 bases between the two ends. The CDR3 DNA sequence: TGTGCCAGCAAACATCCCATCGGGGGTTCCTATGGCTACACCTTC. Amino acid sequence: CASKHPIGGSYGYTF.

The chain is built from TRBV30 and TRBJ2-3; D is uncertain. Looked up from germline, CDR1 is GTSNPN and CDR2 is SVGIG (reference sequence). Trimming stripped 0 bases from V and 5 bases from J, with 6 bases between. The CDR3 spans 12 residues. The CDR3 DNA reads as TGTGCCTGGAGTGTACTACGAGATACGCAGTATTTT. It codes for CAWSVLRDTQYF.

J is TRBJ2-1 and V is TRBV11-3; TRBD1 matches 9 bases. The CDR3 contains 15 residues. V gave up 0 bases and J gave up 7 bases; unmatched junction bases: 4. CDR1 SGHNT and CDR2 YENEEA come from the germline V gene. In nucleotides, the CDR3 is TGTGCCAGCAGCTTAGATACCGGGACAGGGAATGAGCAGTTCTTC. Protein sequence: CASSLDTGTGNEQFF.

V usage is TRBV5-1 and J usage is TRBJ1-3; no reliable D call. The CDR3 loop spans 13 amino acids. The V and J ends lost 4 bases and 1 base respectively, with 6 bases between them. From germline, CDR1 is SGHRS and CDR2 YFSETQ. CDR3 protein: CASSASSGNTIYF. CDR3 DNA sequence: TGCGCCAGCAGCGCTAGTTCTGGAAACACCATATATTTT.

The CDR3 loop is CASSLVGDRGLWGYTF. CDR3 DNA: TGTGCCAGCAGCTTGGTGGGGGACAGGGGCCTTTGGGGCTACACCTTC. The genes are TRBV5-6 and TRBJ1-2; the match to TRBD1 covers 10 bases. V lost 0 bases, J lost 8 bases, and 10 bases stayed unmatched. Germline V gene sequence: CDR1 SGHDT, CDR2 YYEEEE. CDR3 length: 16 residues.

CDR3 residues: CASSQGQGAEYGYEQYF. The CDR3 region has the DNA TGCGCCAGCAGCCAGGGACAGGGGGCGGAATATGGATACGAGCAGTACTTC. The chain couples TRBV5-1 to TRBJ2-7, with 12 bases aligning to TRBD1. V trimming: 4 bases; J trimming: 4 bases; junction bases outside the gene matches: 12. Germline V gives CDR1 SGHRS, CDR2 YFSETQ. The CDR3 is made up of 17 amino acids.

This chain links TRBV7-2 with TRBJ2-7; D unclear. The CDR3 is 18 residues long. V shed 2 bases and J shed 1 base, with 21 bases lying between them. In germline, CDR1 is SGHTA, CDR2 FQGNSA. CDR3 DNA sequence: TGTGCCAGCAGCTTAAAGCCTCTAGGTTCCCACGGGTCCTACGAGCAGTACTTC. Amino acid sequence: CASSLKPLGSHGSYEQYF.

As DNA, the CDR3 is TGTGCCAGCAGCCACCGACAGGGGAATGAAAAACTGTTTTTT. It encodes CASSHRQGNEKLFF. The chain recombines TRBV3-1 (or the pseudogene TRBV3-2) with TRBJ1-4; TRBD1 aligns across 8 bases. Per germline, CDR1 LGHDT and CDR2 YNNKEL (reference sequence). The CDR3 covers 14 residues. V trimming: 3 bases; J trimming: 5 bases; junction bases outside the gene matches: 2.

The chain links TRBV5-8 to TRBJ2-4; D possibly corresponds to TRBD1 (5 bases). Trimming stripped 4 bases from V and 0 bases from J, with 17 bases between. The germline CDR1 and CDR2 sequences are SGHTS and YDEGEE. The CDR3 spans 17 residues. The CDR3: CASSPVQVRLAKNIQYF. In DNA form, the CDR3 reads TGTGCCAGCAGCCCCGTACAGGTTCGACTAGCCAAAAACATTCAGTACTTC.

This clone was recorded a few times. The rearrangement joins TRBV2 to TRBJ2-7; possible D gene TRBD2, 5 bases. Germline CDR1 SNHLY, CDR2 FYNNEI. This CDR3 comprises 12 residues. The V end lost 6 bases, the J end lost 4 bases, and 10 bases lay between the germline ends. For the CDR3, the DNA is TGTGCCAGCAGGCAGGACTCTTACGAGCAGTACTTC. Its translation: CASRQDSYEQYF.

This CDR3 is CASSPHLTGGETQYF. In DNA, the CDR3 is TGTGCCAGCAGCCCCCACCTGACAGGGGGTGAGACCCAGTACTTC. This sequence joins TRBV9 and TRBJ2-5, with 9 nucleotides matching TRBD1. The CDR3 totals 15 residues. J lost 5 bases, V lost 4 bases, and 9 bases had no gene match. CDR1 SGDLS and CDR2 YYNGEE come from the germline V gene.

The V gene is TRBV19, the J gene TRBJ2-1; 8 nucleotides line up with TRBD2. Trimming at V came to 3 bases and at J to 10 bases, leaving 8 bases not matched to a gene. The CDR3 covers 14 residues. The germline V gene encodes CDR1 LNHDA and CDR2 SQIVND (reference sequence). CDR3: CASSISQREREQFF. Here the CDR3 DNA reads TGTGCCAGTAGTATTTCTCAGCGGGAGAGGGAGCAGTTCTTC.

The chain is built from TRBV28 and TRBJ1-4, with D possibly being TRBD1 (5 bases). The CDR3 length is 15 residues. From germline, CDR1 is MDHEN and CDR2 SYDVKM. V was trimmed by 3 bases and J by 3 bases, leaving 11 bases between them. CDR3 sequence reads: CASSFSRVPNEKLFF. CDR3 coding DNA: TGTGCCAGCAGTTTTTCCAGGGTACCTAATGAAAAACTGTTTTTT.

This chain links TRBV2 with TRBJ1-5, with a weak D call TRBD1 (5 bases). Trimming took off 6 bases at V and 3 bases at J, with 15 bases between the two ends. Germline CDR1 is SNHLY and CDR2 is FYNNEI. The CDR3 extends over 15 amino acids. The CDR3 coding sequence is TGTGCCAGCAGCGAAATGGGACTCGACAATCAGCCCCAGCATTTT. This codes for CASSEMGLDNQPQHF.

The genes are TRBV6-2 or TRBV6-3 and TRBJ1-6, with D possibly being TRBD1 (6 bases). The CDR3 length is 15 residues. V lost 2 bases to trimming and J lost 9 bases, with 14 bases between them. Germline V CDR1 and CDR2: MNHEY, SVGEGT. This chain's CDR3 is CASSYRDTRPSPLHF. The CDR3 DNA sequence: TGTGCCAGCAGTTACCGGGACACCAGGCCTTCACCCCTCCACTTT.

This chain uses TRBV18 with TRBJ2-1, with a tentative D call TRBD2 (6 bases). The CDR3 is 23 residues long. The germline V gene has CDR1 KGHSH and CDR2 LQKENI. Trimming took 3 bases from V and 0 from J, leaving 33 bases between them. The CDR3 DNA is TGTGCCAGCTCACCTCTCCGCTCCCGAGTCACCGTCGGGGAGGCTCGCTCCTACAATGAGCAGTTCTTC. As protein: CASSPLRSRVTVGEARSYNEQFF.